This T cell receptor (beta chain) was sequenced in a study of tumor-infiltrating lymphocytes in primary liver carcinoma. Findings and caveats of the study: Tumor top-250-clone fractions significantly exceeded those of blood (p = 0.039). Only about 7.5-24% of top clones showed up in all five tumor regions.

Germline loops: CDR1 SGHKS, CDR2 YYEKEE (reference sequence). This CDR3 spans 12 amino acids. The source material, roughly 18-32 mg of unsorted bulk tissue, was used to co-extract RNA and DNA. The sampling covered five separate regions of each tumor. Note on this clonotype: Its antigen is as yet unknown. One end of the junction fails to match germline, which may point to a read error.

The authors made TCR beta cDNA from approximately 500 ng total RNA with a constant-region primer. For TCR beta, libraries were produced by three nested multiplex PCR rounds using slightly modified ARM-PCR. A C-beta reverse primer and TRBV1-TRBV30 forward primers served in each of the first two PCR rounds, at 9 to 10 cycles apiece. TCRdb itself ran the multiplex PCR reads through MiXCR, one entry per CDR3 protein. Among some 94,000 distinct CDR3 sequences listed, over 55% were seen once. Sequenced input: liver tumor tissue from sampling region 5. The subset was: tumor region T5, tumor centre. This chain uses TRBV5-5 with TRBJ1-1; D remains unclear. This clonotype was obtained from an older woman with primary liver carcinoma and hepatitis B virus infection. The CDR3 sequence is CVSSISDTEAFF. Here the CDR3 DNA reads TGTGTCAGCAGCATCAGCGACACTGAAGCTTTCTTT.